This record concerns one T cell receptor beta chain sequence. How the authors handled the data: Estimated nucleated cell counts came from reference gene primer amplification. The assay was immunoSEQ multiplex PCR, and TCRdb's table has in-frame clones only and misses some. D and trimming were read from the DNA, whereas the V and J calls and clone size are those reported in that table. The sample includes about 670,000 clones, about nine tenths of them seen just once. The sample comes from a study of blood T cell repertoires in COVID-19. This CDR3 region has 14 residues. Germline CDR1 is SGHRS and CDR2 is YFSETQ. With 1 base removed from V and 1 base from J, the gap between germline ends came to 9 bases.

Sample: peripheral blood. This TCR was recovered from a woman aged 18-30 years with acute or convalescent COVID-19. The V and J genes are TRBV5-1 and TRBJ2-7; D uncertain. CDR3 region: CASSLTYPSYEQYF. CDR3 DNA sequence: TGCGCCAGCAGCTTGACTTATCCATCCTACGAGCAGTACTTC.